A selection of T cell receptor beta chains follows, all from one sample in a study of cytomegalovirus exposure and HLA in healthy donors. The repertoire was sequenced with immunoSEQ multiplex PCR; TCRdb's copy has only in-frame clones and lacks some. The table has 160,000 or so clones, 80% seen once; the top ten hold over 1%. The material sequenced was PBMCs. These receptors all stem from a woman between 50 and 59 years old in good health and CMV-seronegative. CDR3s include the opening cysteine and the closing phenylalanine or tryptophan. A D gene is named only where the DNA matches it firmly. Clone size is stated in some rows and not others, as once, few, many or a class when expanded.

CDR3 DNA: TGTGCCAGTAGTACCAGGACTAGTGGGCGGGAGCAGTTCTTC; CDR3 protein: CASSTRTSGREQFF; D gene: TRBD2; clone size: NA; V gene: TRBV19; J gene: TRBJ2-1
CDR3 DNA: TGTGCCAGCAGCCCACGCACCAGCTCCTACAATGAGCAGTTCTTC; CDR3 protein: CASSPRTSSYNEQFF; D gene: NA; clone size: NA; V gene: TRBV5-4; J gene: TRBJ2-1
CDR3 DNA: TGTGCCAGCAGTGCTAGCATCAACACTGAAGCTTTCTTT; CDR3 protein: CASSASINTEAFF; D gene: NA; clone size: NA; V gene: TRBV6-4; J gene: TRBJ1-1
CDR3 DNA: TGTGCCAGCAGCCAACACAGGTCCAACTCCTACGAGCAGTACTTC; CDR3 protein: CASSQHRSNSYEQYF; D gene: NA; clone size: NA; V gene: TRBV4-2; J gene: TRBJ2-7
CDR3 DNA: TGTGCCAGCAGCCTCCAAGCGGGAGGGACCTACAATGAGCAGTTCTTC; CDR3 protein: CASSLQAGGTYNEQFF; D gene: TRBD2; clone size: once; V gene: TRBV7-3; J gene: TRBJ2-1
CDR3 DNA: TGTGCCAGCTCCTATGACCGACGACTAGCAGAGACCCAGTACTTC; CDR3 protein: CASSYDRRLAETQYF; D gene: TRBD2; clone size: NA; V gene: TRBV18; J gene: TRBJ2-5
CDR3 DNA: TGTGCCAGCAGTAGCCGGGAGAAGCACACAGATACGCAGTATTTT; CDR3 protein: CASSSREKHTDTQYF; D gene: NA; clone size: NA; V gene: TRBV6-5; J gene: TRBJ2-3
CDR3 DNA: TGTGCCAGCAGCGACCGGGACAGGGGATCCTACGAGCAGTACTTC; CDR3 protein: CASSDRDRGSYEQYF; D gene: TRBD1; clone size: once; V gene: TRBV7-2; J gene: TRBJ2-7
CDR3 DNA: TGTGCCAGCAGGAACAGGGGCAATAATTCACCCCTCCACTTT; CDR3 protein: CASRNRGNNSPLHF; D gene: TRBD1; clone size: NA; V gene: TRBV28; J gene: TRBJ1-6
CDR3 DNA: TGCGCCAGCACCGTAGGGGCAGGAGAGAACACTGAAGCTTTCTTT; CDR3 protein: CASTVGAGENTEAFF; D gene: NA; clone size: NA; V gene: TRBV4-1; J gene: TRBJ1-1
CDR3 DNA: TGTGCCAGCTCACCATTGCGGGACGGGGAGGAGACCCAGTACTTC; CDR3 protein: CASSPLRDGEETQYF; D gene: NA; clone size: once; V gene: TRBV18; J gene: TRBJ2-5
CDR3 DNA: TGTGCCAGCAGCTGGCAGGGGGGCTCGGATTCACCCCTCCACTTT; CDR3 protein: CASSWQGGSDSPLHF; D gene: TRBD1; clone size: NA; V gene: TRBV7-2; J gene: TRBJ1-6
CDR3 DNA: TGTGCCAGCAGTCCCCATGGGACTAGCGGGAGTTACGAGCAGTACTTC; CDR3 protein: CASSPHGTSGSYEQYF; D gene: TRBD2; clone size: NA; V gene: TRBV27; J gene: TRBJ2-7
CDR3 DNA: TGCAGCGTTGATTGGGGAGGCGATGAGCAGTTCTTC; CDR3 protein: CSVDWGGDEQFF; D gene: NA; clone size: once; V gene: TRBV29-1; J gene: TRBJ2-1
CDR3 DNA: TGTGCCAGCAGCCCGTGGACTTGGGGGCGAAACACCGGGGAGCTGTTTTTT; CDR3 protein: CASSPWTWGRNTGELFF; D gene: NA; clone size: NA; V gene: TRBV7-2; J gene: TRBJ2-2
CDR3 DNA: TGTGCCATCAGTGACCCTGGCAGGGTGGGCACAGATACGCAGTATTTT; CDR3 protein: CAISDPGRVGTDTQYF; D gene: NA; clone size: NA; V gene: TRBV10-3; J gene: TRBJ2-3
CDR3 DNA: TGCGCCAGCAGCTTGAGGACAGGGGTTTACGAGCAGTACTTC; CDR3 protein: CASSLRTGVYEQYF; D gene: TRBD1; clone size: NA; V gene: TRBV5-1; J gene: TRBJ2-7
CDR3 DNA: TGTGCCAGCAGTGAAGCGCGGCTACTGGGCATTCAGTACTTC; CDR3 protein: CASSEARLLGIQYF; D gene: NA; clone size: NA; V gene: TRBV2; J gene: TRBJ2-4
CDR3 DNA: TGTGCTAGTGGTTTGGACAGGGGGCTTCTAACTGAAGCTTTCTTT; CDR3 protein: CASGLDRGLLTEAFF; D gene: TRBD1; clone size: once; V gene: TRBV12-5; J gene: TRBJ1-1
CDR3 DNA: TGCGCCAGCAGCCAGGCATACTGGGGAGCACCCTCCTACGAGCAGTACTTC; CDR3 protein: CASSQAYWGAPSYEQYF; D gene: NA; clone size: once; V gene: TRBV4-3; J gene: TRBJ2-7
CDR3 DNA: TGCGCCAGCAGCTTGTTTCGCGCAACTAATGAAAAACTGTTTTTT; CDR3 protein: CASSLFRATNEKLFF; D gene: NA; clone size: NA; V gene: TRBV5-1; J gene: TRBJ1-4
CDR3 DNA: TGTGCCAGCTCACCAACCGGGACAGGGCCCGAGCAGTACTTC; CDR3 protein: CASSPTGTGPEQYF; D gene: TRBD1; clone size: few; V gene: TRBV18; J gene: TRBJ2-7
CDR3 DNA: TGTGCCAGCACCCTCTCTGGGGCCAACGTCCTGACTTTC; CDR3 protein: CASTLSGANVLTF; D gene: NA; clone size: NA; V gene: TRBV27; J gene: TRBJ2-6
CDR3 DNA: TGTGCCAGCAGCCACGAAACCGGGGGGACAATCTACGAGCAGTACTTC; CDR3 protein: CASSHETGGTIYEQYF; D gene: NA; clone size: NA; V gene: TRBV13; J gene: TRBJ2-7
CDR3 DNA: TGTGCCATCACTACGGACAGAACGAACACTGAAGCTTTCTTT; CDR3 protein: CAITTDRTNTEAFF; D gene: NA; clone size: NA; V gene: TRBV10-3; J gene: TRBJ1-1
CDR3 DNA: TGTGCCAGCAGCGTAGGAGGGTTCGAGAACACTGAAGCTTTCTTT; CDR3 protein: CASSVGGFENTEAFF; D gene: NA; clone size: NA; V gene: TRBV9; J gene: TRBJ1-1
CDR3 DNA: TGTGCCAGCAGCTTTCTCCAGTTTGGCACAGATACGCAGTATTTT; CDR3 protein: CASSFLQFGTDTQYF; D gene: NA; clone size: once; V gene: TRBV7-2; J gene: TRBJ2-3
CDR3 DNA: TGTGCCAGCAGGCGGGGGGACAGGGTGGGTTCACCCCTCCACTTT; CDR3 protein: CASRRGDRVGSPLHF; D gene: TRBD1; clone size: NA; V gene: TRBV28; J gene: TRBJ1-6
CDR3 DNA: TGTGCCAGCAATGGGGCGAGCAATCAGCCCCAGCATTTT; CDR3 protein: CASNGASNQPQHF; D gene: NA; clone size: NA; V gene: TRBV2; J gene: TRBJ1-5
CDR3 DNA: TGTGCCAGCTTACAGGGGGCGCGAGCCTACGAGCAGTACTTC; CDR3 protein: CASLQGARAYEQYF; D gene: TRBD1; clone size: NA; V gene: TRBV5-5; J gene: TRBJ2-7
CDR3 DNA: TGCGCCAGCAGCCTGATAGGACAGGGAAATTCACCCCTCCACTTT; CDR3 protein: CASSLIGQGNSPLHF; D gene: TRBD1; clone size: NA; V gene: TRBV4-1; J gene: TRBJ1-6
CDR3 DNA: TGTGCCAGCAGCTCCCCTCTACTAGCGACCAGCACAGATACGCAGTATTTT; CDR3 protein: CASSSPLLATSTDTQYF; D gene: TRBD2; clone size: NA; V gene: TRBV7-9; J gene: TRBJ2-3
CDR3 DNA: TGTGCCAGCAGTTACGCGGGGGGCTCCTACAATGAGCAGTTCTTC; CDR3 protein: CASSYAGGSYNEQFF; D gene: TRBD2; clone size: few; V gene: TRBV6-6; J gene: TRBJ2-1
CDR3 DNA: TGTGCCAGCAGCTTACAGGGGGCCAAAAACATTCAGTACTTC; CDR3 protein: CASSLQGAKNIQYF; D gene: NA; clone size: NA; V gene: TRBV7-2; J gene: TRBJ2-4
CDR3 DNA: TGTGCCAGCAGCTTAGTTTTGGGACAGATCGGTCAAGGGACCCAGTACTTC; CDR3 protein: CASSLVLGQIGQGTQYF; D gene: TRBD1; clone size: NA; V gene: TRBV7-9; J gene: TRBJ2-5
CDR3 DNA: TGTGCCAGCAGACAAAGACTGGGGGCGTCCCCGCGAGAGCAGTACTTC; CDR3 protein: CASRQRLGASPREQYF; D gene: NA; clone size: NA; V gene: TRBV4-2; J gene: TRBJ2-7
CDR3 DNA: TGTGCCAGCTCACAGGGGGGAGGTCAGCCCCAGCATTTT; CDR3 protein: CASSQGGGQPQHF; D gene: TRBD1; clone size: NA; V gene: TRBV27; J gene: TRBJ1-5
CDR3 DNA: TGCAGCGTGACTAGCGACAGACTCTACAATGAGCAGTTCTTC; CDR3 protein: CSVTSDRLYNEQFF; D gene: TRBD2; clone size: NA; V gene: TRBV29-1; J gene: TRBJ2-1
CDR3 DNA: TGTGCCAGCAGTGGAGGACAGGGAAGCACAGATACGCAGTATTTT; CDR3 protein: CASSGGQGSTDTQYF; D gene: TRBD1; clone size: many; V gene: TRBV2; J gene: TRBJ2-3
CDR3 DNA: TGTGCCAGCAGCTTCCCCAGGGGTACCGTACAAGAGACCCAGTACTTC; CDR3 protein: CASSFPRGTVQETQYF; D gene: NA; clone size: NA; V gene: TRBV5-6; J gene: TRBJ2-5
CDR3 DNA: TGTGCCAGCAGCTCCGGATTAGGGGGCGAGCAGTACTTC; CDR3 protein: CASSSGLGGEQYF; D gene: NA; clone size: NA; V gene: TRBV28; J gene: TRBJ2-7
CDR3 DNA: TGTGCCAGCAGTCGGCCACAGGATACGCAGTATTTT; CDR3 protein: CASSRPQDTQYF; D gene: NA; clone size: NA; V gene: TRBV27; J gene: TRBJ2-3